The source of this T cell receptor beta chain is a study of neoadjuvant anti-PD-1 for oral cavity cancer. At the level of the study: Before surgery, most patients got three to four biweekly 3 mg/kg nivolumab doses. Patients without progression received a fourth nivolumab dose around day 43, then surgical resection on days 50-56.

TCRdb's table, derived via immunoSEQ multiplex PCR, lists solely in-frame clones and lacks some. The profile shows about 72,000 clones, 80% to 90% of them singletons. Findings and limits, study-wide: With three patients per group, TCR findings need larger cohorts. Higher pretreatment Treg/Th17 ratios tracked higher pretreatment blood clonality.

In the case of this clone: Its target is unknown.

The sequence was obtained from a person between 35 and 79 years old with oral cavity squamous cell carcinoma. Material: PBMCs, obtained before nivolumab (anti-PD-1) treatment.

CDR3 residues: CASSEQGPTDTQYF. The CDR3 region has the DNA TGTGCCAGCAGTGAACAGGGACCCACAGATACGCAGTATTTT. The chain combines TRBV2 with TRBJ2-3; D tentatively fits TRBD1 or TRBD2 (5 bases each). The germline V gene has CDR1 SNHLY and CDR2 FYNNEI. The length of the CDR3 is 14 residues. V was trimmed by 2 bases and J by 2 bases, leaving 8 bases between them.